A selection of T cell receptor beta chains follows, all from one sample in a study of human T cells and chemical hapten exposure. TCRdb called the RACE reads again in MiXCR, with one record for every CDR3 protein. The table shows approximately 90,000 distinct CDR3 sequences, with 7.5% to 9.5% occurring only once. The specimen comprised whole blood, sampled in connection with sensitization to the hapten diphenylcyclopropenone (DPC). The receptors here all came from a man between 35 and 55 years old with alopecia areata. Some clones in this sample may be carry-over from other donors' samples. CDR3s include the opening cysteine and the closing phenylalanine or tryptophan. Each record gives: V gene, D gene, J gene, clone size, CDR3 DNA, CDR3 protein. D genes are given only for firm matches. A clone size is listed for some rows: how often the clone was seen (once, few, many), or a class if it is expanded.

v_gene: TRBV12-3/TRBV12-4; d_gene: .; j_gene: TRBJ1-5; abundance: many; CDR3nt: TGTGCCAGCAGTTTAGGGGGGCCCGGTCAGCCCCAGCATTTT; CDR3aa: CASSLGGPGQPQHF
v_gene: TRBV7-2; d_gene: TRBD2; j_gene: TRBJ2-2; abundance: many; CDR3nt: TGTGCCAGCAGCTTAGCCGCGACTAGCGGCCAGTTCGCGAACACCGGGGAGCTGTTTTTT; CDR3aa: CASSLAATSGQFANTGELFF
v_gene: TRBV4-2; d_gene: .; j_gene: TRBJ2-1; abundance: many; CDR3nt: TGTGCCAGCAGCCGGCGGATCACTGAGCAGTTCTTC; CDR3aa: CASSRRITEQFF
v_gene: TRBV3-1; d_gene: TRBD2; j_gene: TRBJ2-3; abundance: .; CDR3nt: TGTGCCAGCAGCCAGGACCTAGCGGGAGGAGGAGATACGCAGTATTTT; CDR3aa: CASSQDLAGGGDTQYF
v_gene: TRBV20-1; d_gene: .; j_gene: TRBJ2-5; abundance: few; CDR3nt: TGCAGTGCTATACTCCTCCCACAGAAGCAAGAGACCCAGTACTTC; CDR3aa: CSAILLPQKQETQYF
v_gene: TRBV7-8; d_gene: TRBD2; j_gene: TRBJ2-3; abundance: many; CDR3nt: TGTGCCAGCCCTAGTGAAAAGGCTAGCGGGATGTCTAGCACAGATACGCAGTATTTT; CDR3aa: CASPSEKASGMSSTDTQYF
v_gene: TRBV9; d_gene: .; j_gene: TRBJ2-3; abundance: many; CDR3nt: TGTGCCAGCAGCGTAGGGGGTAGCGGAGGCACAGATACGCAGTATTTT; CDR3aa: CASSVGGSGGTDTQYF
v_gene: TRBV7-3; d_gene: TRBD1; j_gene: TRBJ1-1; abundance: many; CDR3nt: TGTGCCAGCAGCTTAACCGCGGACAGGGGGCGTACTGAAGCTTTCTTT; CDR3aa: CASSLTADRGRTEAFF
v_gene: TRBV2; d_gene: .; j_gene: TRBJ2-1; abundance: .; CDR3nt: TGTGCCAGCAGTGAGTGGACACCCCAGTTCTTC; CDR3aa: CASSEWTPQFF
v_gene: TRBV6-5; d_gene: TRBD2; j_gene: TRBJ2-1; abundance: .; CDR3nt: TGTGCCAGCACTCCGGGACTAGCGGGGATCAATGAGCAGTTCTTC; CDR3aa: CASTPGLAGINEQFF
v_gene: TRBV7-9; d_gene: TRBD1; j_gene: TRBJ2-7; abundance: .; CDR3nt: TGTGCCAGCAGCTTATTTCCCCGGGACAGTGGTTATAACCCCTACGAGCAGTACTTC; CDR3aa: CASSLFPRDSGYNPYEQYF
v_gene: TRBV7-2; d_gene: TRBD1; j_gene: TRBJ2-1; abundance: few; CDR3nt: TGTGCCAGCAGCAGGACAGGGGACAATGAGCAGTTCTTC; CDR3aa: CASSRTGDNEQFF
v_gene: TRBV6-1; d_gene: .; j_gene: TRBJ1-5; abundance: many; CDR3nt: TGTGCCAGCACCACGGACTATCAGCCCCAGCATTTT; CDR3aa: CASTTDYQPQHF
v_gene: TRBV27; d_gene: .; j_gene: TRBJ1-2; abundance: few; CDR3nt: TGTGCCAGCAGTTCCACCCCACGTCTACAGGGCTATGGCTACACCTTC; CDR3aa: CASSSTPRLQGYGYTF
v_gene: TRBV19; d_gene: .; j_gene: TRBJ2-3; abundance: many; CDR3nt: TGTGCCAGTAGAATGGCAGTAGGGGGAGATACGCAGTATTTT; CDR3aa: CASRMAVGGDTQYF